Given below is one T cell receptor beta chain in context. Its antigen is unidentified. A J-beta primer mix and a sample-barcoded 5' primer were used in a second PCR of about 7 to 12 cycles. The authors tagged each cDNA molecule using a template-switch adaptor with 12 random nucleotides. TCRdb ran MiXCR on the 5' RACE reads and lists one entry per CDR3 protein. The table shows about 640,000 distinct CDR3 sequences, with 45% to 65% occurring only once. This sample was taken from a study of blood T cells in healthy people across ages. Study-wide background: Template switching recovered approximately one barcoded beta molecule for every two T cells. Study-level results: Higher diversity and more naive CD4+ cells were features of long-lived donors, compared to aged donors.

Germline values: CDR1 SGHDN, CDR2 FVKESK. V shed 2 bases and J shed 8 bases, with 16 bases lying between them. This CDR3 is built from 16 residues. A minimum of 5 micrograms of total RNA was extracted per sample. The specimen sequenced was blood. The TCR originated in a man in his fifties or sixties in good health. The chain combines TRBV14 with TRBJ1-6; D gene uncertain. The CDR3 region has the DNA TGTGCCAGCAGCCAAATCGGGCCGACTGAGGATTCACCCCTCCACTTT. This gives the protein CASSQIGPTEDSPLHF.